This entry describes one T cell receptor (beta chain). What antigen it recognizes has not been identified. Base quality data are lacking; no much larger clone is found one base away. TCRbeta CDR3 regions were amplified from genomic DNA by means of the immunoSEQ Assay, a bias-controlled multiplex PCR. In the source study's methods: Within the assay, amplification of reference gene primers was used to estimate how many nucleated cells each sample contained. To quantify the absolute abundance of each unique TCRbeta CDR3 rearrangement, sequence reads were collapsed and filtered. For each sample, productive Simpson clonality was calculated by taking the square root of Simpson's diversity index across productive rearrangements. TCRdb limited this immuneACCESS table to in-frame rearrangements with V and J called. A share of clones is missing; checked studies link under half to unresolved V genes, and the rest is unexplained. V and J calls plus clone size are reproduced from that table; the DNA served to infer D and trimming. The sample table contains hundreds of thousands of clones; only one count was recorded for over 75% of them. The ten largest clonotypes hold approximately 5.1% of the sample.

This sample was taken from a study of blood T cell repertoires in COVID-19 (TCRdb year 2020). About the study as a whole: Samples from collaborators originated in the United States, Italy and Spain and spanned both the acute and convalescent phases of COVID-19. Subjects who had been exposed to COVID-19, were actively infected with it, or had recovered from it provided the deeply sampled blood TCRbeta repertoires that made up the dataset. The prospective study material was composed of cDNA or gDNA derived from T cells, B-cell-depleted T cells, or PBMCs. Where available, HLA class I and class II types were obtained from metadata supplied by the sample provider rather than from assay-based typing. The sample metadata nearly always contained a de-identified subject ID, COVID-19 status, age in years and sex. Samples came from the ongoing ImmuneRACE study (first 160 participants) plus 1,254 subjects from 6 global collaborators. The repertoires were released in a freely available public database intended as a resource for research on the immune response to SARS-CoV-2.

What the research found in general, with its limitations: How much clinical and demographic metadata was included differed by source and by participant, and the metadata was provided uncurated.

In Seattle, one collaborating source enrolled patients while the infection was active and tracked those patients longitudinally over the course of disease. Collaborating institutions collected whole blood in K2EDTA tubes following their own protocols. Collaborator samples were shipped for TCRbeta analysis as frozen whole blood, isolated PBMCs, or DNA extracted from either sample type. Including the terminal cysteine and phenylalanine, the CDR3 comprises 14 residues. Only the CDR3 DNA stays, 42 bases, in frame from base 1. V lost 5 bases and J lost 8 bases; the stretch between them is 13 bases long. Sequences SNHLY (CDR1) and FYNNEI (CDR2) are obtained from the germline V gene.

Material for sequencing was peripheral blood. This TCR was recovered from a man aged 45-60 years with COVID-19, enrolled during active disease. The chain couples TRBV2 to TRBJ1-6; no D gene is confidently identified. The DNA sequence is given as TGTGCCAGCAGTCGGGAGAGCCCCCATTCACCCCTCCACTTT. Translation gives CASSRESPHSPLHF.